This T cell receptor (beta chain) originates from a study of metastatic and nonmetastatic thyroid tumors. Study in general: Repertoire comparison spanned blood and tumor or nodule tissue of malignant and benign thyroid patients.

Germline V gene lookup returns CDR1 DFQATT and CDR2 SNEGSKA (reference sequence). The V end lost 0 bases, the J end lost 8 bases, and 25 bases lay between the germline ends. The CDR3 loop spans 17 amino acids. Thyroid surgery was preceded by no treatment in any patient. Notes on this clone: Its antigen is currently unknown.

Per the original data handling: For papillary thyroid cancer, a distant-metastasis classifier was constructed from CDR3 differences observed across clinicopathological groups. TCRdb redid the clone calls on the PCR reads using MiXCR. The V and J calls follow TCRdb's processing rather than the paper's. Here the sample spans 25,000 to 30,000 clones, roughly 25% being singletons. Study conclusions and caveats: Relative to benign nodules, malignant thyroid tumors were reportedly characterized by significantly elevated TCR beta diversity in blood and tumor.

The sequence derives from a female donor with papillary thyroid cancer or a benign thyroid nodule (not recorded which). Some clones in this sample may be carry-over from other donors' samples. Sequencing was done on a sample of blood. The chain combines TRBV20-1 with TRBJ1-2; D is possibly TRBD1 (5 bases). This CDR3 reads CSARDGGVVEGTEGYTF. CDR3 bases: TGCAGTGCTAGAGATGGGGGGGTGGTGGAAGGGACGGAGGGCTACACCTTC.